This TCR beta chain appears in the sequencing data of a study of Ad26.COV2.S vaccination and SARS-CoV-2 variants. About the research overall: Intramuscularly, Ad26.COV2.S was given either once or twice, 56 days apart.

The V gene's germline CDR1 is SGHDT and CDR2 YYEEEE. The CDR3 loop spans 14 amino acids. Trimming removed 0 bases at V and 9 bases at J, with 15 bases between. Treatment reported: 19 received Ad26.COV2.S at low or high dose, single or two shots; 5 received placebo; per-sample allocation not given. Sampling was done on day 63 after the first vaccine or placebo injection. Method: immunoSEQ multiplex PCR; TCRdb's copy keeps in-frame clones and lacks some. The data hold about 480,000 clones, with 87% observed a single time. This clone was detected once. The origin of this receptor is a person between 18 and 65 years old who received the Ad26.COV2.S COVID-19 vaccine or a placebo. The sample in question was peripheral blood, obtained in a trial of Ad26.COV2.S vaccine versus placebo. The genes are TRBV5-6 and TRBJ1-1; D possibly corresponds to TRBD1 (6 bases). The DNA of the CDR3 is TGTGCCAGCAGCTTGGCCCACCGACAGGCTCAAGCTTTCTTT. Translating it yields CASSLAHRQAQAFF.